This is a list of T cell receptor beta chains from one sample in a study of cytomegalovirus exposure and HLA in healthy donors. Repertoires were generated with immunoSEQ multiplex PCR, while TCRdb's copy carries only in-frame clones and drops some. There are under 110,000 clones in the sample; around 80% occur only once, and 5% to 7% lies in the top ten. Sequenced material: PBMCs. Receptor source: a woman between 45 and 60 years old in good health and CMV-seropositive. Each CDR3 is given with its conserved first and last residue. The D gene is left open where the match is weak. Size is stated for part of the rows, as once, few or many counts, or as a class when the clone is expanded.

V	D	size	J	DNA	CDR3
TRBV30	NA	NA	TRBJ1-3	TGTGCCTGGGTTGGGTGGCGGAGGTCCAGAAACACCATATATTTT	CAWVGWRRSRNTIYF
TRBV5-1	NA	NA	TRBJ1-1	TGCGCCAGCAGAGCCTCGGGACAGAACACTGAAGCTTTCTTT	CASRASGQNTEAFF
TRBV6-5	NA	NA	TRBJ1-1	TGTGCCAGCAGTTACGTGGTCCAGGGTGAAGCTTTCTTT	CASSYVVQGEAFF
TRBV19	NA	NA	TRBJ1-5	TGTGCCAGTAGTACGGGGGGTGCAGGGACTCAGCCCCAGCATTTT	CASSTGGAGTQPQHF
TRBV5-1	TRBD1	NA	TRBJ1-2	TGCGCCAGCAGCTTAGGGACAGTCGACTATGGCTACACCTTC	CASSLGTVDYGYTF
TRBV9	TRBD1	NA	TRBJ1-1	TGTGCCAGCAGCGTAACGGGACAGGGCGACACTGAAGCTTTCTTT	CASSVTGQGDTEAFF
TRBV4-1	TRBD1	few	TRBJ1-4	TGCGCCAGCAGCCAAGGGCGTTACTCCGGGACAGGGATTGAAAAACTGTTTTTT	CASSQGRYSGTGIEKLFF
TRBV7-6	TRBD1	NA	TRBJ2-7	TGTGCCAGCAGCCCATCCGGACAGGGTAACGTCGAGCAGTACTTC	CASSPSGQGNVEQYF
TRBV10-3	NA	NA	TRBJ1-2	TGTGCCATCAGTGCCAGGGGCACCTCGGACGGATGGAACTATGGCTACACCTTC	CAISARGTSDGWNYGYTF
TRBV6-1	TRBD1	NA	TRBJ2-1	TGTGCCACGTTGAAGACAGGGTGGGAAGGGCAGTTCTTC	CATLKTGWEGQFF
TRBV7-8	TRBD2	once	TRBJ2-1	TGTGCCAGCAGCCAGATCGGGGGGGGAGTTGAGCAGTTCTTC	CASSQIGGGVEQFF
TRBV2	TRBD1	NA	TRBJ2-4	TGTGCCAGCAGCACAGGGGGCGCCTGGAACATTCAGTACTTC	CASSTGGAWNIQYF
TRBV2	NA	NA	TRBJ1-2	TGTGCCATCCCTCCCCCCCACCTGGATCTCTCCGGGGGCTACACCTTC	CAIPPPHLDLSGGYTF
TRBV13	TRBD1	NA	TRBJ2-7	TGTGCCAGCAGCCCCCAGGGACAGGGCGTTGAGCAGTACTTC	CASSPQGQGVEQYF
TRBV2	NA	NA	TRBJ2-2	TGTGCCAGCAGTGAAGCGCGGGAGGAGCTGTTTTTT	CASSEAREELFF
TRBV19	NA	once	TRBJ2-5	TGTGCCAGTAGTATAGGGCCCGGGAAACAAGAGACCCAGTACTTC	CASSIGPGKQETQYF
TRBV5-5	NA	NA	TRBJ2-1	TGTGCCAGCAGCTTCAGTTGGCAGCAGTTCTTC	CASSFSWQQFF